The 32 T cell receptor beta chains given below trace back to one sample, sequenced in a study of regulatory T cells in long-lasting Graves disease. Arm-PCR of CDR3 regions with iRepertoire HTBI primers generated TCR beta libraries. TCRdb re-called the multiplex PCR reads through MiXCR, storing one row per CDR3 protein. The sample comprises approximately 300,000 distinct CDR3 sequences, over 15% of which are singletons, and approximately 35% rests with the top ten. Time point described: newly diagnosed GD, antithyroid drugs for less than 3 months. RNA extracted from PBMCs served as the sequencing template. The sequences come from peripheral blood mononuclear cells (PBMCs), collected at new diagnosis, from a patient treated with antithyroid drugs. All receptors derive from a female donor with Graves disease.

CDR3 nucleotides: TGTGCCAGCAGCCTCCGGGACAGATACACAGATACGCAGTATTTT. Protein product: CASSLRDRYTDTQYF. This chain links TRBV3-1 with TRBJ2-3; 7 nucleotides align to TRBD1. The V and J ends lost 4 bases and 2 bases, in that order; junction bases with no gene match: 6. This CDR3 comprises 15 residues. CDR1 LGHDT and CDR2 YNNKEL come from the germline V gene (reference sequence).

This clonotype appeared a few times. This clone may be a read error of a much larger clone one base away. This chain links TRBV12-3 or TRBV12-4 with TRBJ2-3, with D possibly being TRBD2 (5 bases). V lost 5 bases and J lost 2, with 17 bases in between. This CDR3 is 16 amino acids long. The CDR3 reads CASSIISGSDTDTQYF. Written as DNA, the CDR3 is TGTGCCAGCAGTATTATTTCGGGATCAGACACAGATACGCAGTATTTT.

In this sample, this clonotype turned up many times. The CDR3 sequence: CASSSTYNGELFF. In DNA form, the CDR3 reads TGTGCCAGCAGTTCTACGTATAACGGGGAGCTGTTTTTT. V usage is TRBV12-3 or TRBV12-4 and J usage is TRBJ2-2; D gene ambiguous. Between the trimmed V and J ends, which lost 4 bases and 7 bases, there was a span of 10 bases. The CDR3 length is 13 residues.

This clonotype has a handful of counts. A far larger clone is only one base removed, so a read error is likely. The chain links TRBV10-3 to TRBJ2-1; 8 bases fit TRBD1. Germline-derived CDR1 and CDR2 are ENHRY and SYGVKD. CDR3 length equals 15 residues. The V and J ends lost 10 bases and 3 bases, in that order; junction bases with no gene match: 11. This CDR3 reads CASSDQGANYNEQFF. CDR3 bases: TGTGCCAGCAGCGATCAGGGGGCGAACTACAATGAGCAGTTCTTC.

This clonotype was detected ten times or more. V usage is TRBV7-9 and J usage is TRBJ2-3; no clear D. The V end was cut by 1 base, the J end by 5 bases, with 4 bases between. CDR3 length: 12 residues. In germline, CDR1 is SEHNR, CDR2 FQNEAQ (reference sequence). The CDR3 DNA reads as TGTGCCAGCAGCTTAGAATTAGATACGCAGTATTTT. Translation gives CASSLELDTQYF.

This clonotype was counted only a few times. The chain carries TRBV29-1 and TRBJ1-2; unclear D gene. CDR1 and CDR2 from the germline V gene are SQVTM and ANQGSEA. This CDR3 has 14 residues. V gave up 0 bases and J gave up 3 bases, with 11 bases separating them. CDR3 DNA sequence: TGCAGCGTTGAAGATCATGGAAGGGACTATGGCTACACCTTC. This sequence encodes CSVEDHGRDYGYTF. The full variable domain, with the rest looked up from reference TRBV29-1 and TRBJ1-2, is SAVISQKPSRDICQRGTSLTIQCQVDSQVTMMFWYRQQPGQSLTLIATANQGSEATYESGFVIDKFPISRPNLTFSTLTVSNMSPEDSSIYLCSVEDHGRDYGYTFGSGTRLTVV.

This clonotype was seen at least ten times. The chain links TRBV12-3 or TRBV12-4 to TRBJ2-7; TRBD2 aligns across 8 bases. The CDR3 is 14 amino acids. V shed 3 bases, J shed 2 bases, and the junction held 3 bases outside the gene matches. CDR3 region: CASSLGTSTYEQYF. CDR3 coding DNA: TGTGCCAGCAGTTTGGGGACTAGTACCTACGAGCAGTACTTC.

This clonotype was seen repeatedly, ten times or more. The chain links TRBV5-1 to TRBJ2-7; TRBD2 aligns across 8 bases. Per germline, CDR1 SGHRS and CDR2 YFSETQ. This CDR3 contains 14 residues. The V and J ends lost 4 bases and 7 bases, in that order; junction bases with no gene match: 10. The CDR3 nucleotides are TGCGCCAGCAGCCTGCGGAGCGGGAGTGGAGAGCAGTACTTC. This gives the protein CASSLRSGSGEQYF.

This clonotype was found many times. The J gene is TRBJ1-2, the V gene TRBV12-3 or TRBV12-4; TRBD1 might be the D (5 bases). This CDR3 is built from 15 residues. Between the trimmed V and J ends, which lost 1 base and 7 bases, there was a span of 16 bases. This CDR3 reads CASSLGETTRGGYTF. For the CDR3, the DNA is TGTGCCAGCAGTTTAGGAGAGACGACGAGGGGTGGCTACACCTTC.

This clonotype has at least ten counts. The chain couples TRBV2 to TRBJ1-3; TRBD1 is a possible D gene (5 bases). V was clipped by 2 bases and J by 0 bases, with 8 bases between them. CDR3 length: 15 residues. Germline V CDR1 and CDR2: SNHLY, FYNNEI. CDR3 residues: CASSETGPSGNTIYF. The DNA for the CDR3 is TGTGCCAGCAGTGAAACAGGCCCCTCTGGAAACACCATATATTTT.

This clonotype has at least ten counts. The chain uses TRBV30 and TRBJ2-7; 9 nucleotides align to TRBD1. Losses at the gene ends were 4 bases for V and 3 bases for J; bases not matched to a gene: 7. CDR1 is GTSNPN, CDR2 SVGIG, per germline (reference sequence). This CDR3 has 14 amino acids. CDR3 protein: CAWTRDRVFYEQYF. The CDR3 DNA sequence: TGTGCCTGGACCCGGGACAGGGTATTCTACGAGCAGTACTTC.

As for this clonotype: This sequence may be a read error, since a much larger clone differs from it by one base. The J gene is TRBJ2-1, the V gene TRBV9; tentative D call: TRBD1 (5 bases). The CDR3 is 16 residues long. The germline CDR1 and CDR2 sequences are SGDLS and YYNGEE. The CDR3 spells CASSVGRRGWEETQNF. The DNA for the CDR3 is TGTGCCAGCAGCGTAGGGAGAAGGGGCTGGGAAGAGACCCAGAACTTC.

There are many counts of this clonotype. The genes are TRBV28 and TRBJ2-2; TRBD2 is a possible D gene (7 bases). Germline assignment: CDR1 MDHEN and CDR2 SYDVKM. The CDR3 sequence is 15 residues long. V was cut by 3 bases and J by 6 bases, with 14 bases left in between. This CDR3 is CASSFTQGRAGELFF. As DNA, the CDR3 is TGTGCCAGCAGTTTCACGCAGGGGAGGGCCGGGGAGCTGTTTTTT. Full variable domain (outside the CDR3, taken from reference TRBV28 and TRBJ2-2): DVKVTQSSRYLVKRTGEKVFLECVQDMDHENMFWYRQDPGLGLRLIYFSYDVKMKEKGDIPEGYSVSREKKERFSLILESASTNQTSMYLCASSFTQGRAGELFFGEGSRLTVL.

V and J are TRBV2 and TRBJ2-3; TRBD2 matches at 11 bases. The CDR3 has 16 residues. Germline V gene sequence: CDR1 SNHLY, CDR2 FYNNEI. Trimming at V came to 6 bases and at J to 0 bases, leaving 5 bases not matched to a gene. This chain's CDR3 is CASSRLAGISTDTQYF. For the CDR3, the DNA is TGTGCCAGCAGCCGACTAGCGGGAATTAGCACAGATACGCAGTATTTT.

Comment on this clonotype: A read error may be the cause here, since a much bigger clone is one base away. CDR3 bases: TGTGCCAGCTCACCAGGACAGGACAGGTCACCCGTCCACTTT. This encodes CASSPGQDRSPVHF. V usage is TRBV18 and J usage is TRBJ1-6, with 7 bases matching TRBD1. CDR1 is KGHSH, CDR2 LQKENI, per germline. The CDR3 sequence is 14 residues long.

This clonotype was counted many times. V gene TRBV6-5 combines with J gene TRBJ1-2, with 8 bases lining up with TRBD1. Losses at the gene ends were 0 bases for V and 8 bases for J; bases not matched to a gene: 11. Germline V lookup: CDR1 MNHEY, CDR2 SVGAGI. The CDR3 totals 16 residues. Here the CDR3 DNA reads TGTGCCAGCAGTTACTCGAGATTTGGACAGGGTATGGGCTACACCTTC. Its translation is CASSYSRFGQGMGYTF.

This clonotype was detected ten times or more. The chain couples TRBV28 to TRBJ2-3; D might be TRBD1 (6 bases). Germline assignment: CDR1 MDHEN and CDR2 SYDVKM. V was clipped by 9 bases and J by 2 bases, with 18 bases between them. The CDR3 runs 15 residues. The CDR3 protein is CASTLGQGSTDTQYF. CDR3 coding DNA: TGTGCCAGTACTTTGGGGCAGGGGTCCACAGATACGCAGTATTTT. The full variable domain, its missing parts supplied by reference TRBV28 and TRBJ2-3, is DVKVTQSSRYLVKRTGEKVFLECVQDMDHENMFWYRQDPGLGLRLIYFSYDVKMKEKGDIPEGYSVSREKKERFSLILESASTNQTSMYLCASTLGQGSTDTQYFGPGTRLTVL.

This clonotype came up many times. The rearrangement links TRBV11-2 to TRBJ1-1; 10 bases fit TRBD1. This CDR3 comprises 14 residues. The trim removed 5 bases at V and 6 bases at J, leaving 6 bases unmatched. The V gene's germline CDR1 is SGHAT and CDR2 FQNNGV. CDR3 region: CASSVRDRGAEAFF. The DNA for the CDR3 is TGTGCCAGCAGCGTCCGGGACAGGGGTGCTGAAGCTTTCTTT.

The chain uses TRBV19 and TRBJ2-7, with TRBD1 matching over 8 bases. This CDR3 is 14 amino acids long. The V and J ends lost 10 bases and 4 bases, in that order; junction bases with no gene match: 12. In germline, CDR1 is LNHDA, CDR2 SQIVND (reference sequence). CDR3 sequence: CATRATGGLYEQYF. As DNA, the CDR3 is TGTGCCACCCGGGCAACAGGGGGTCTTTACGAGCAGTACTTC. Combining the CDR3 with reference TRBV19 and TRBJ2-7 gives the whole variable domain DGGITQSPKYLFRKEGQNVTLSCEQNLNHDAMYWYRQDPGQGLRLIYYSQIVNDFQKGDIAEGYSVSREKKESFPLTVTSAQKNPTAFYLCATRATGGLYEQYFGPGTRLTVT.

This clonotype was found a few times. V usage is TRBV25-1 and J usage is TRBJ2-3, with a possible D match to TRBD2 (5 bases). Per germline, CDR1 MGHDK and CDR2 SYGVNS. Trimming left V 4 bases short and J 6 bases short, with 14 bases between. The CDR3 length is 14 residues. The CDR3 is CASSGLGVSDTQYF. The CDR3, as DNA: TGTGCCAGCAGTGGCCTCGGGGTCTCGGATACGCAGTATTTT.

The V gene is TRBV6-1, the J gene TRBJ2-2; 8 positions agree with TRBD2. Germline V lookup: CDR1 MNHNS, CDR2 SASEGT. This CDR3 comprises 15 residues. V lost 8 bases and J lost 4; bases outside the gene matches: 9. Written as DNA, the CDR3 is TGTGCCAGCGGGTGGGGGCGGGAGGTCACCGGGGAGCTGTTTTTT. Protein: CASGWGREVTGELFF.

This clonotype showed up many times. The genes are TRBV2 and TRBJ2-2; D may match TRBD1 or TRBD2 (5 bases each). Germline V lookup: CDR1 SNHLY, CDR2 FYNNEI. The CDR3 totals 15 residues. V dropped 5 bases and J dropped 1 base, with 11 bases sitting between them. As DNA, the CDR3 is TGTGCCAGCAGTTTTGGGACGCTGAACACCGGGGAGCTGTTTTTT. Protein: CASSFGTLNTGELFF.

This clonotype was observed many times. The rearrangement joins TRBV6-1 to TRBJ2-5; D is unresolved. CDR3 length: 12 amino acids. Trimming took off 4 bases at V and 5 bases at J, with 8 bases between the two ends. The germline V gene encodes CDR1 MNHNS and CDR2 SASEGT. The chain's CDR3 is CASSGDLETQYF. CDR3 coding DNA: TGTGCCAGCAGTGGGGATTTGGAGACCCAGTACTTC.

Comments on this clonotype: A far larger clone is only one base removed, so a read error is likely. The chain recombines TRBV12-3 or TRBV12-4 with TRBJ2-7; D might be TRBD2 (6 bases). There are 14 residues in the CDR3. Trimming cost V 7 bases and J 7 bases, with 20 bases left between them. The CDR3 is CASNFGGSYNEQYF. The CDR3, as DNA: TGTGCCAGCAATTTCGGGGGTTCCTACAATGAGCAGTACTTC.

This clonotype appeared many times. The V call is TRBV2, the J call TRBJ2-7; D may correspond to TRBD1 or TRBD2 (6 bases each). There are 15 residues in the CDR3. Trimming took off 7 bases at V and 9 bases at J, with 25 bases between the two ends. Germline CDR1 SNHLY, CDR2 FYNNEI. CDR3 loop: CASTSRGTSTPWQYF. Here the CDR3 DNA reads TGTGCCAGCACCTCCCGCGGGACAAGTACCCCTTGGCAGTACTTC.

The V call is TRBV18, the J call TRBJ2-1, with 7 bases lining up with TRBD1. CDR1 and CDR2 (germline): KGHSH, LQKENI. The CDR3 has 15 residues. V trimming: 3 bases; J trimming: 2 bases; junction bases outside the gene matches: 4. CDR3: CASSPPGTAYNEQFF. CDR3 sequence (DNA): TGTGCCAGCTCACCGCCCGGGACAGCCTACAATGAGCAGTTCTTC.

This clonotype showed up many times. The chain recombines TRBV19 with TRBJ1-1; 9 positions agree with TRBD1. V was pared by 3 bases and J by 11 bases, with 7 bases of the junction left unmatched. Germline V gives CDR1 LNHDA, CDR2 SQIVND (reference sequence). This CDR3 has 13 residues. The CDR3 reads CASSISGDRAAFF. For the CDR3, the DNA is TGTGCCAGTAGTATCAGCGGGGACAGGGCTGCTTTCTTT.

This clonotype appeared many times. The rearrangement links TRBV30 to TRBJ2-7, with D possibly matching TRBD2 (6 bases). CDR1 is GTSNPN, CDR2 SVGIG, per germline (reference sequence). Between the trimmed V and J ends, which lost 0 bases and 2 bases, there was a span of 23 bases. The CDR3 is made up of 18 amino acids. The CDR3 sequence is CAWSVLRAERVSTYEQYF. CDR3 nucleotides: TGTGCCTGGAGTGTACTTCGGGCAGAGCGGGTCTCGACCTACGAGCAGTACTTC.

The gene calls are TRBV19 and TRBJ2-2, with D possibly being TRBD1 (5 bases). Looked up from germline, CDR1 is LNHDA and CDR2 is SQIVND (reference sequence). V was trimmed by 6 bases and J by 2 bases, leaving 10 bases between them. This CDR3 region has 14 residues. The CDR3 DNA follows: TGTGCCAGTAGAAAGACAGAAAACACCGGGGAGCTGTTTTTT. As protein: CASRKTENTGELFF.

This clonotype appeared many times. The V call is TRBV20-1, the J call TRBJ2-5; 14 bases map to TRBD2. V shed 5 bases, J shed 4 bases, and the junction held 12 bases outside the gene matches. Germline-derived CDR1 and CDR2 are DFQATT and SNEGSKA (reference sequence). This CDR3 has 17 residues. CDR3 in amino acids: CSADTGTSGRSGETQYF. The CDR3 bases are TGCAGTGCTGACACCGGGACTAGCGGGAGAAGTGGAGAGACCCAGTACTTC.

This clonotype was seen many times. The chain employs TRBV7-3 and TRBJ2-1; 8 positions agree with TRBD1. Losses at the gene ends were 5 bases for V and 8 bases for J; bases not matched to a gene: 5. Looked up from germline, CDR1 is SGHTA and CDR2 is FQGTGA. The CDR3 extends over 13 amino acids. CDR3 region: CASSLDRADEQFF. CDR3 nucleotide sequence: TGTGCCAGCAGCCTGGACAGGGCCGATGAGCAGTTCTTC.

The sample holds many counts of this clonotype. The J gene is TRBJ1-5, the V gene TRBV6-1; D is possibly TRBD1 (6 bases). V was clipped by 4 bases and J by 5 bases, with 9 bases between them. Germline values: CDR1 MNHNS, CDR2 SASEGT. The CDR3 loop spans 13 amino acids. CDR3 sequence reads: CASSGDTDQPQHF. The DNA of the CDR3 is TGTGCCAGCAGTGGGGACACCGATCAGCCCCAGCATTTT.